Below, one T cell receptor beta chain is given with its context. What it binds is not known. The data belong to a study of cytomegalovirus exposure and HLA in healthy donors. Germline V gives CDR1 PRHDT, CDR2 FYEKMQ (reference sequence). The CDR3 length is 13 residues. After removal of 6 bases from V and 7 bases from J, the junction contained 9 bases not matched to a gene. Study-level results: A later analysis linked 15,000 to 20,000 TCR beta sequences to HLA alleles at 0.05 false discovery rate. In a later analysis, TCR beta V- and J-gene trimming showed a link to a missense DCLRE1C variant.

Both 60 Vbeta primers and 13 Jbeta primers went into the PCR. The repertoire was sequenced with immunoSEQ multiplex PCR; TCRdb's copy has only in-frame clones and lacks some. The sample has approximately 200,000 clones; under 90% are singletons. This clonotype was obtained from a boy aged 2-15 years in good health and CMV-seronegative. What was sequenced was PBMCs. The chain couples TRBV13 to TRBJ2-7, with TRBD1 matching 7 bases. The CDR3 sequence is CASRETGPGEQYF. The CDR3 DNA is TGTGCCAGCAGGGAGACAGGGCCGGGGGAGCAGTACTTC.